A single sample gave rise to the 13 T cell receptor beta chains below, sequenced in a study of cytomegalovirus exposure and HLA in healthy donors. The PCR had 60 Vbeta and 13 Jbeta primers. TCRdb's table, derived via immunoSEQ multiplex PCR, lists solely in-frame clones and lacks some. Its table records about 53,000 clones. The sequenced material came from PBMCs. The receptors here all came from a woman aged 18-35 years in good health and CMV-seronegative.

J is TRBJ2-2 and V is TRBV28, with D tentatively TRBD2 (6 bases). Trimming stripped 2 bases from V and 5 bases from J, with 15 bases between. CDR1 is MDHEN and CDR2 is SYDVKM in the germline V gene. There are 16 residues in the CDR3. The CDR3 sequence: CASSLIIGAGTGELFF. CDR3 bases: TGTGCCAGCAGTTTAATTATTGGCGCGGGGACCGGGGAGCTGTTTTTT. Supplemented by reference TRBV28 and TRBJ2-2, the full variable domain reads DVKVTQSSRYLVKRTGEKVFLECVQDMDHENMFWYRQDPGLGLRLIYFSYDVKMKEKGDIPEGYSVSREKKERFSLILESASTNQTSMYLCASSLIIGAGTGELFFGEGSRLTVL.

The rearrangement uses TRBV4-1 and TRBJ1-2, with unresolved D. Germline-derived CDR1 and CDR2 are MGHRA and YSYEKL. Trimming removed 0 bases from V and 6 bases from J, with 14 bases in between. The CDR3 totals 15 residues. CDR3 nucleotides: TGCGCCAGCAGCCAAGATGTGGGCAGAGCCGATGGCTACACCTTC. Encoded protein: CASSQDVGRADGYTF.

The chain carries TRBV18 and TRBJ1-5; possible D gene TRBD1, 5 bases. V was shortened by 2 bases and J by 7 bases, with 12 bases between the two germline ends. Germline V lookup: CDR1 KGHSH, CDR2 LQKENI. The CDR3 runs to 14 residues. The chain's CDR3 is CASSPGGGWQPQHF. CDR3 bases: TGTGCCAGCTCACCAGGGGGGGGTTGGCAGCCCCAGCATTTT.

The chain combines TRBV5-1 with TRBJ2-7; 7 bases agree with TRBD1. Germline CDR1 SGHRS, CDR2 YFSETQ. Trimming took 4 bases from V and 3 from J; bases not matched to a gene: 13. This CDR3 has 16 amino acids. DNA for the CDR3: TGCGCCAGCAGCCGAGACAGGGCTTTCGGTGGCTACGAGCAGTACTTC. Its translation is CASSRDRAFGGYEQYF.

This chain connects TRBV6-5 to TRBJ1-1; D call uncertain. The CDR3 has 14 residues. Per the germline V gene, CDR1 is MNHEY and CDR2 is SVGAGI. Trimming stripped 2 bases from V and 1 base from J, with 8 bases between. The CDR3 DNA is TGTGCCAGCAGTTACCCCGGCGGGAACACTGAAGCTTTCTTT. It translates to CASSYPGGNTEAFF.

The V gene is TRBV27, the J gene TRBJ2-7; tentatively, D is TRBD1 (6 bases). Trimming took off 6 bases at V and 3 bases at J, with 15 bases between the two ends. The CDR3 covers 14 residues. The germline V gene encodes CDR1 MNHEY and CDR2 SMNVEV (reference sequence). Here the CDR3 reads CASRTGIEGYEQYF. Here the CDR3 DNA reads TGTGCCAGCAGAACAGGGATCGAAGGCTACGAGCAGTACTTC.

J is TRBJ1-3 and V is TRBV7-9; perhaps TRBD1 as D (6 bases). The V and J ends lost 5 bases and 10 bases respectively, with 12 bases between them. Germline loops: CDR1 SEHNR, CDR2 FQNEAQ (reference sequence). The CDR3 totals 12 residues. The CDR3, as DNA: TGTGCCAGCAGCACTCAGGGGCGGACCATATATTTT. The encoded protein is CASSTQGRTIYF.

The V call is TRBV5-1, the J call TRBJ1-1, with 8 bases that match TRBD1. V dropped 4 bases and J dropped 3; count of bases not matched to a gene: 8. The germline CDR1 and CDR2 sequences are SGHRS and YFSETQ. CDR3 length equals 15 residues. CDR3 loop: CASSIGQGGYTEAFF. CDR3 sequence (DNA): TGCGCCAGCAGCATTGGACAGGGCGGGTACACTGAAGCTTTCTTT.

This chain connects TRBV18 to TRBJ1-4; the D gene is possibly TRBD1 (5 bases). Looked up from germline, CDR1 is KGHSH and CDR2 is LQKENI. V was shortened by 10 bases and J by 8 bases, with 20 bases between the two germline ends. The CDR3 is 14 residues long. The CDR3, as DNA: TGTGCCACCACCACTACGGGGGTGAGGGAAAAACTGTTTTTT. Amino acids: CATTTTGVREKLFF.

The chain employs TRBV5-4 and TRBJ2-7; D is ambiguous. Trimming stripped 0 bases from V and 1 base from J, with 8 bases between. This CDR3 has 14 residues. The germline CDR1 and CDR2 sequences are SGHNT and YYREEE (reference sequence). CDR3 DNA sequence: TGTGCCAGCAGCTTGGGACACCGATCCTACGAGCAGTACTTC. Its protein is CASSLGHRSYEQYF.

The V and J genes are TRBV27 and TRBJ1-2; the D is unclear. Germline CDR1 reads MNHEY; CDR2 reads SMNVEV (reference sequence). The CDR3 loop spans 15 amino acids. V was trimmed by 0 bases and J by 8 bases, leaving 16 bases between them. This chain's CDR3 is CASSLSHRSSAGYTF. CDR3 DNA sequence: TGTGCCAGCAGTTTATCCCACAGATCCTCCGCAGGCTACACCTTC.

This chain connects TRBV18 to TRBJ1-1; D gene uncertain. The V gene lost 6 bases and the J gene lost 0 bases, with 8 bases spanning the gap. Germline V CDR1 and CDR2: KGHSH, LQKENI. The CDR3 loop spans 13 amino acids. The DNA for the CDR3 is TGTGCCAGCTCCCCTGAGATGAACACTGAAGCTTTCTTT. As protein: CASSPEMNTEAFF.

This chain links TRBV2 with TRBJ2-7, with TRBD2 identical over 7 bases. This CDR3 has 13 residues. Looked up from germline, CDR1 is SNHLY and CDR2 is FYNNEI. The junction had 4 bases not matched to a gene; V was cut back by 0 bases and J by 8 bases. In DNA form, the CDR3 reads TGTGCCAGCAGTGAAGCGCCGGGGGGTCAGCAGTACTTC. Its protein product is CASSEAPGGQQYF. Combining the CDR3 with reference TRBV2 and TRBJ2-7 gives the whole variable domain EPEVTQTPSHQVTQMGQEVILRCVPISNHLYFYWYRQILGQKVEFLVSFYNNEISEKSEIFDDQFSVERPDGSNFTLKIRSTKLEDSAMYFCASSEAPGGQQYFGPGTRLTVT.